The 25 T cell receptor beta chains below were found in one sample sequenced in a study of T cell changes during pregnancy in multiple sclerosis. Profiling relied on immunoSEQ multiplex PCR, and the TCRdb table lists in-frame clones only, not all of them. The sample shows about 58,000 clones, 75% to 95% of them seen only once. The starting material was CD4+ T cells from peripheral blood mononuclear cells, obtained after pregnancy. These receptors were taken from a female donor in good health, enrolled as a control in a pregnancy study.

CDR3: CASSGQGGNTIYF. CDR3 in DNA: TGTGCCAGCAGTGGACAGGGTGGAAACACCATATATTTT. The chain employs TRBV2 and TRBJ1-3; 7 nucleotides line up with TRBD1. The V gene end was trimmed by 4 bases and the J gene end by 3 bases; junction bases not matched to a gene: 0. The germline V gene encodes CDR1 SNHLY and CDR2 FYNNEI. CDR3 length equals 13 residues.

This chain uses TRBV7-9 with TRBJ1-1; D perhaps matches TRBD1 (6 bases). V was shortened by 3 bases and J by 1 base, with 9 bases between the two germline ends. Germline V lookup: CDR1 SEHNR, CDR2 FQNEAQ (reference sequence). The CDR3 loop spans 14 amino acids. The CDR3 DNA reads as TGTGCCAGCAGCTTGCTGGGACAGAACACTGAAGCTTTCTTT. Translated: CASSLLGQNTEAFF. Drawing the rest from reference TRBV7-9 and TRBJ1-1, the complete variable domain is DTGVSQNPRHKITKRGQNVTFRCDPISEHNRLYWYRQTLGQGPEFLTYFQNEAQLEKSRLLSDRFSAERPKGSFSTLEIQRTEQGDSAMYLCASSLLGQNTEAFFGQGTRLTVV.

The chain recombines TRBV15 with TRBJ1-2; 8 positions agree with TRBD1. This CDR3 has 13 residues. Trimming removed 2 bases from V and 8 bases from J; junction bases left unmatched: 4. Germline loops: CDR1 LNHNV, CDR2 YYDKDF (reference sequence). DNA for the CDR3: TGTGCCACCAGCAGACAGGGGGCTGGGGGCTACACCTTC. Translated: CATSRQGAGGYTF.

The chain employs TRBV5-1 and TRBJ2-2; 8 bases are shared with TRBD1. Losses at the gene ends were 4 bases for V and 1 base for J; bases not matched to a gene: 12. The germline V gene has CDR1 SGHRS and CDR2 YFSETQ. The CDR3 spans 18 residues. CDR3 loop: CASSPLRGQGRNTGELFF. For the CDR3, the DNA is TGCGCCAGCAGCCCCCTGCGAGGACAGGGCCGGAACACCGGGGAGCTGTTTTTT.

The chain links TRBV27 to TRBJ1-1; D ambiguous. The CDR3 covers 17 residues. V dropped 5 bases and J dropped 1 base, with 20 bases sitting between them. The germline gives CDR1 MNHEY, CDR2 SMNVEV (reference sequence). DNA for the CDR3: TGTGCCAGCAGTCCCCAAGTTACGGGGATCGGGAACACTGAAGCTTTCTTT. This codes for CASSPQVTGIGNTEAFF.

This clone appeared once. This sequence joins TRBV30 and TRBJ2-5, with 10 bases lining up with TRBD1. With V trimmed by 8 bases and J by 6 bases, 3 bases remained unmatched. The germline gives CDR1 GTSNPN, CDR2 SVGIG (reference sequence). The CDR3 is 11 residues long. This CDR3 is CAGTGEKTQYF. CDR3 coding DNA: TGTGCCGGGACAGGGGAAAAGACCCAGTACTTC. Looking up the rest from reference TRBV30 and TRBJ2-5 gives the full variable domain: SQTIHQWPATLVQPVGSPLSLECTVEGTSNPNLYWYRQAAGRGLQLLFYSVGIGQISSEVPQNLSASRPQDRQFILSSKKLLLSDSGFYLCAGTGEKTQYFGPGTRLLVL.

This chain joins TRBV9 and TRBJ2-3; TRBD2 agrees at 8 bases. Germline V gene data show CDR1 as SGDLS and CDR2 as YYNGEE. The CDR3 has 16 residues. J was trimmed by 3 bases and V by 0 bases; bases with no gene match: 6. CDR3 nucleotides: TGTGCCAGCAGCGTAGCGGGCGGGGGGACAACAGATACGCAGTATTTT. Translation gives CASSVAGGGTTDTQYF.

The rearrangement joins TRBV7-8 to TRBJ1-2, with 7 bases lining up with TRBD1. Per the germline V gene, CDR1 is SGHVS and CDR2 is FQNEAQ. V shed 3 bases, J shed 4 bases, and the junction held 5 bases outside the gene matches. The CDR3 is made up of 14 amino acids. CDR3 region: CASSLRDSTYGYTF. CDR3 DNA sequence: TGTGCCAGCAGCTTGCGGGACAGTACCTATGGCTACACCTTC.

The chain employs TRBV5-1 and TRBJ1-3; no definite D call. The CDR3 covers 13 residues. Trimming stripped 0 bases from V and 4 bases from J, with 5 bases between. Looked up from germline, CDR1 is SGHRS and CDR2 is YFSETQ. Here the CDR3 DNA reads TGCGCCAGCAGCTTGGTATCGGGAAACACCATATATTTT. This codes for CASSLVSGNTIYF.

V is TRBV6-5 and J is TRBJ1-1; D remains unclear. The V gene's germline CDR1 is MNHEY and CDR2 SVGAGI. Trimming took off 0 bases at V and 0 bases at J, with 5 bases between the two ends. The length of the CDR3 is 14 residues. The CDR3, as DNA: TGTGCCAGCAGTTACTCCCGGGTGAACACTGAAGCTTTCTTT. This sequence encodes CASSYSRVNTEAFF.

The rearrangement joins TRBV29-1 to TRBJ1-2, with D maybe TRBD1 (6 bases). The CDR3 contains 17 residues. Germline V lookup: CDR1 SQVTM, CDR2 ANQGSEA. V lost 2 bases to trimming and J lost 6 bases, with 25 bases between them. CDR3 nucleotides: TGCAGCGTTGAAAGTCGGGCAGGGGAAAGAGCGCGCGATGGCTACACCTTC. Encoded protein: CSVESRAGERARDGYTF. Full variable domain (rest looked up from reference TRBV29-1 and TRBJ1-2): SAVISQKPSRDICQRGTSLTIQCQVDSQVTMMFWYRQQPGQSLTLIATANQGSEATYESGFVIDKFPISRPNLTFSTLTVSNMSPEDSSIYLCSVESRAGERARDGYTFGSGTRLTVV.

The chain uses TRBV18 and TRBJ1-2; possible D gene TRBD1, 5 bases. With 5 bases removed from V and 2 bases from J, the gap between germline ends came to 12 bases. The CDR3 runs 14 residues. Germline CDR1 and CDR2: KGHSH and LQKENI. CDR3 sequence reads: CASSNQGINYGYTF. Written as DNA, the CDR3 is TGTGCCAGCTCAAACCAGGGAATCAACTATGGCTACACCTTC.

Written as DNA, the CDR3 is TGTGCCAGCAGGGACCCAGGAGAGGGTGATGAGCAGTTCTTC. Its protein is CASRDPGEGDEQFF. J is TRBJ2-1 and V is TRBV6-1; perhaps TRBD2 as D (5 bases). The CDR3 is 14 residues long. Trimming shortened V by 6 bases and J by 8 bases, and 17 bases separated the two germline ends. Germline lookup yields CDR1 MNHNS and CDR2 SASEGT.

The rearrangement joins TRBV14 to TRBJ2-5; unclear D gene. V lost 1 base, J lost 5 bases, and 8 bases lay in between. This CDR3 region has 13 residues. Germline V lookup: CDR1 SGHDN, CDR2 FVKESK. CDR3 sequence (DNA): TGTGCCAGCAGCCAAGTTGCGCTGGAGACCCAGTACTTC. It encodes CASSQVALETQYF.

This clone showed up just once. The CDR3 region is CASRQGLAGGEQFF. In nucleotides, the CDR3 is TGTGCCAGCAGGCAAGGACTAGCGGGGGGGGAGCAGTTCTTC. V usage is TRBV7-2 and J usage is TRBJ2-1, with 15 bases lining up with TRBD2. Germline V gene data show CDR1 as SGHTA and CDR2 as FQGNSA. This CDR3 is 14 amino acids long. J lost 10 bases, V lost 6 bases, and 4 bases had no gene match.

This clone was observed a single time. The chain has TRBV30 and TRBJ1-1; D uncertain. The V end lost 3 bases, the J end lost 3 bases, and 11 bases lay between the germline ends. Germline CDR1 reads GTSNPN; CDR2 reads SVGIG (reference sequence). The CDR3 spans 13 residues. The CDR3 reads CAWRPRGHTEAFF. In nucleotides, the CDR3 is TGTGCCTGGAGACCCCGGGGTCACACTGAAGCTTTCTTT.

The chain joins TRBV18 to TRBJ2-5; 8 nucleotides agree with TRBD1. The better agreement between TRBJ2-7 and the DNA end casts doubt on the J call. The CDR3 sequence is 13 residues long. The germline CDR1 and CDR2 sequences are KGHSH and LQKENI. The CDR3 nucleotides are TGTGCCAGCTCTCTGGACAGGGTCTCCGAGCAGTACTTC. It specifies CASSLDRVSEQYF.

V gene TRBV5-8 combines with J gene TRBJ1-6; tentatively, D is TRBD1 (6 bases). The V gene's germline CDR1 is SGHTS and CDR2 YDEGEE. CDR3 size: 14 residues. V lost 4 bases to trimming and J lost 10 bases, with 15 bases between them. The CDR3 protein is CASSPNTQGSPLHF. The CDR3 DNA reads as TGTGCCAGCAGCCCGAATACACAGGGATCACCCCTCCACTTT.

The gene calls are TRBV11-3 and TRBJ2-4; weak D call: TRBD1 (6 bases). The CDR3 extends over 17 amino acids. V lost 4 bases and J 1 base, leaving 17 bases between the germline ends. Germline V gene lookup returns CDR1 SGHNT and CDR2 YENEEA. The CDR3 bases are TGTGCCAGCAGCTCATTGGACACCCAGGGGGCCAAAAACATTCAGTACTTC. It encodes CASSSLDTQGAKNIQYF.

This sequence joins TRBV30 and TRBJ2-7; possible D gene TRBD1, 6 bases. In germline, CDR1 is GTSNPN, CDR2 SVGIG (reference sequence). The CDR3 extends over 13 amino acids. V dropped 2 bases and J dropped 2 bases, with 10 bases sitting between them. CDR3 nucleotides: TGTGCCTGGAGTACCGGGACACCCTACGAGCAGTACTTC. Translation gives CAWSTGTPYEQYF.

This clone was picked up a small number of times. This chain uses TRBV6-1 with TRBJ1-1; the D is unclear. The CDR3 runs to 11 residues. Germline-derived CDR1 and CDR2 are MNHNS and SASEGT. V was shortened by 6 bases and J by 4 bases, with 6 bases between the two germline ends. The DNA for the CDR3 is TGTGCCAGCAGGTATCCCACTGAAGCTTTCTTT. It codes for CASRYPTEAFF.

This chain uses TRBV19 with TRBJ1-1; 8 bases line up with TRBD1. The CDR3 spans 15 residues. Per germline, CDR1 LNHDA and CDR2 SQIVND (reference sequence). J gave up 4 bases and V 5 bases, and 9 bases lay outside the gene matches. The CDR3 here is CASSLRTGRGTEAFF. The CDR3 coding sequence is TGTGCCAGTAGTCTTAGGACAGGGAGAGGCACTGAAGCTTTCTTT.

V is TRBV5-8 and J is TRBJ1-5; TRBD1 might be the D (5 bases). V lost 4 bases and J lost 6, with 17 bases in between. The CDR3 runs to 15 residues. CDR1 and CDR2 from the germline V gene are SGHTS and YDEGEE. CDR3 coding DNA: TGTGCCAGCAGCCTATCGGGACGGCGGGGTCAGCCCCAGCATTTT. This translates into CASSLSGRRGQPQHF.

The V and J genes are TRBV11-3 and TRBJ2-7; possibly TRBD1 for D (5 bases). V lost 2 bases, J lost 4 bases, and 9 bases lay in between. The CDR3 totals 13 residues. The germline V gene encodes CDR1 SGHNT and CDR2 YENEEA. The CDR3 loop is CASSLKGRYEQYF. DNA of the CDR3: TGTGCCAGCAGCTTAAAGGGGCGATACGAGCAGTACTTC.

The rearrangement links TRBV19 to TRBJ2-7, with 7 bases matching TRBD1. Trimming took 4 bases from V and 1 from J; bases not matched to a gene: 10. This CDR3 contains 16 residues. Germline V gene sequence: CDR1 LNHDA, CDR2 SQIVND (reference sequence). For the CDR3, the DNA is TGTGCCAGTAGTAACCTCGACAGGGACCTATCCTACGAGCAGTACTTC. Translated: CASSNLDRDLSYEQYF.